These 25 T cell receptor beta chains share one sample of origin, sequenced in a study of cytomegalovirus exposure and HLA in healthy donors. Amplification used 60 Vbeta primers and 13 Jbeta primers. TCRdb keeps only in-frame clones here, not all; method: immunoSEQ multiplex PCR. The sample lists 120,000 to 150,000 clones, around 85% occurring once. The specimen sequenced was PBMCs. Source of these receptors: a woman between 25 and 40 years old in good health and CMV-seronegative.

The rearrangement uses TRBV7-9 and TRBJ2-7; a possible D gene is TRBD1 (5 bases). Germline CDR1 reads SEHNR; CDR2 reads FQNEAQ (reference sequence). The CDR3 covers 13 residues. Trimming pared 2 bases from V and 4 bases from J, leaving 9 bases between. CDR3 amino acids: CASSLQGRYEQYF. The DNA for the CDR3 is TGTGCCAGCAGCTTACAGGGAAGATACGAGCAGTACTTC.

This clone was seen a few times. The genes are TRBV6-1 and TRBJ2-3; perhaps TRBD2 as D (5 bases). Germline CDR1 and CDR2: MNHNS and SASEGT. CDR3 length: 13 residues. V dropped 4 bases and J dropped 2 bases, with 7 bases sitting between them. The CDR3 sequence is CASSVEDTDTQYF. The CDR3 nucleotides read TGTGCCAGCAGTGTGGAGGACACAGATACGCAGTATTTT.

The chain recombines TRBV2 with TRBJ1-5; D is perhaps TRBD1 (6 bases). The CDR3 spans 17 residues. V gave up 1 base and J gave up 2 bases, with 15 bases separating them. CDR1 and CDR2 from the germline V gene are SNHLY and FYNNEI. The CDR3 here is CASSEGRGGHGNQPQHF. The CDR3 DNA sequence: TGTGCCAGCAGTGAAGGACGGGGGGGGCATGGCAATCAGCCCCAGCATTTT.

V gene TRBV18 combines with J gene TRBJ1-2; 8 positions agree with TRBD1. There are 13 residues in the CDR3. CDR1 KGHSH and CDR2 LQKENI come from the germline V gene. V shed 6 bases, J shed 3 bases, and the junction held 3 bases outside the gene matches. CDR3 amino acids: CASSLGQDYGYTF. CDR3 nucleotides: TGTGCCAGCTCGTTGGGACAGGACTATGGCTACACCTTC.

The CDR3 DNA reads as TGTGCCTGGAGTGTAAGGGCCGCGGGGGAGGCTTTCTTT. It specifies CAWSVRAAGEAFF. The chain combines TRBV30 with TRBJ1-1; maybe TRBD1 (5 bases). The ends were cut back, 0 bases at V and 11 bases at J, with 16 bases in the middle. Germline values: CDR1 GTSNPN, CDR2 SVGIG (reference sequence). The CDR3 spans 13 residues.

V gene TRBV10-2 combines with J gene TRBJ2-7, with a tentative D call TRBD2 (5 bases). Germline loops: CDR1 WSHSY, CDR2 SAAADI. CDR3 length equals 13 residues. V was shortened by 2 bases and J by 4 bases, with 9 bases between the two germline ends. This CDR3 is CASSEAGEYEQYF. In DNA, the CDR3 is TGCGCCAGCAGTGAGGCCGGGGAGTACGAGCAGTACTTC.

The rearrangement links TRBV29-1 to TRBJ2-5; a weak D match, TRBD1 (5 bases). CDR1 is SQVTM, CDR2 ANQGSEA, per germline. V lost 4 bases and J 4 bases, leaving 13 bases between the germline ends. The CDR3 is 13 amino acids. CDR3 in amino acids: CSVGQGKGETQYF. The CDR3 region has the DNA TGCAGCGTTGGGCAGGGTAAGGGAGAGACCCAGTACTTC. Complete variable domain (other parts from reference TRBV29-1 and TRBJ2-5): SAVISQKPSRDICQRGTSLTIQCQVDSQVTMMFWYRQQPGQSLTLIATANQGSEATYESGFVIDKFPISRPNLTFSTLTVSNMSPEDSSIYLCSVGQGKGETQYFGPGTRLLVL.

The rearrangement joins TRBV5-1 to TRBJ1-3; maybe TRBD1 (6 bases). This CDR3 has 14 residues. The ends were cut back, 2 bases at V and 2 bases at J, with 8 bases in the middle. Germline V gene lookup returns CDR1 SGHRS and CDR2 YFSETQ. The CDR3 loop reads CASSFTGTGNTIYF. The CDR3 DNA reads as TGCGCCAGCAGCTTTACAGGGACTGGAAACACCATATATTTT.

V gene TRBV7-8 combines with J gene TRBJ1-4; D is unresolved. Trimming cost V 1 base and J 8 bases, with 8 bases left between them. Germline CDR1 reads SGHVS; CDR2 reads FQNEAQ. The CDR3 consists of 13 residues. The CDR3 sequence is CASSLVRGEKLFF. CDR3 nucleotide sequence: TGTGCCAGCAGCTTAGTGCGAGGGGAAAAACTGTTTTTT.

This clone came up once. The chain has TRBV7-2 and TRBJ2-1; no clear D gene. Germline lookup yields CDR1 SGHTA and CDR2 FQGNSA. The CDR3 contains 13 residues. V gave up 5 bases and J gave up 9 bases, with 14 bases separating them. CDR3 residues: CASSPIPVGEQFF. CDR3 coding DNA: TGTGCCAGCAGCCCCATTCCCGTCGGTGAGCAGTTCTTC. The full variable domain, its missing parts supplied by reference TRBV7-2 and TRBJ2-1, is GAGVSQSPSNKVTEKGKDVELRCDPISGHTALYWYRQSLGQGLEFLIYFQGNSAPDKSGLPSDRFSAERTGGSVSTLTIQRTQQEDSAVYLCASSPIPVGEQFFGPGTRLTVL.

This clone was picked up many times. This CDR3 reads CASTPRTIEYEQYF. CDR3 nucleotides: TGTGCCAGCACACCAAGGACTATCGAATACGAGCAGTACTTC. V gene TRBV6-1 combines with J gene TRBJ2-7; a weak D match, TRBD2 (6 bases). CDR1 and CDR2 (germline): MNHNS, SASEGT. Trimming stripped 7 bases from V and 4 bases from J, with 17 bases between. The CDR3 totals 14 residues.

The chain joins TRBV15 to TRBJ2-5, with 8 bases matching TRBD1. This CDR3 contains 16 residues. V was pared by 2 bases and J by 1 base, with 6 bases of the junction left unmatched. CDR1 is LNHNV and CDR2 is YYDKDF in the germline V gene (reference sequence). The DNA for the CDR3 is TGTGCCACCAGCAGATTCCCTACAGGGGGCCAAGAGACCCAGTACTTC. It yields the protein CATSRFPTGGQETQYF.

The CDR3, as DNA: TGTGCCAGCAGGCGACTGGGGTCGGGGGAGCAGTACTTC. Protein product: CASRRLGSGEQYF. This sequence joins TRBV2 and TRBJ2-7; TRBD2 might be the D (5 bases). The CDR3 consists of 13 residues. V shed 6 bases and J shed 7 bases, with 16 bases lying between them. The germline V gene has CDR1 SNHLY and CDR2 FYNNEI.

A single count supports this clone. The chain couples TRBV27 to TRBJ2-1, with 16 positions matching TRBD2. The CDR3 loop spans 16 amino acids. The germline CDR1 and CDR2 sequences are MNHEY and SMNVEV (reference sequence). The ends lost 4 bases at V and 13 bases at J; junction bases unmatched: 10. DNA of the CDR3: TGTGCCAGCAGTTCGGGACTAGCGGGAGGGCCTGTGGTCCAGTTCTTC. Its translation: CASSSGLAGGPVVQFF.

This chain connects TRBV27 to TRBJ1-5; D perhaps matches TRBD1 (5 bases). Trimming removed 5 bases at V and 6 bases at J, with 26 bases between. This CDR3 region has 18 residues. Germline V lookup: CDR1 MNHEY, CDR2 SMNVEV (reference sequence). This CDR3 reads CASSPLPLGGEGGQPQHF. The CDR3 coding sequence is TGTGCCAGCAGTCCACTACCATTGGGGGGGGAAGGCGGTCAGCCCCAGCATTTT.

This chain connects TRBV29-1 to TRBJ1-2; D gene ambiguous. The CDR3 is 11 amino acids. V dropped 5 bases and J dropped 7 bases, with 11 bases sitting between them. Germline CDR1 SQVTM, CDR2 ANQGSEA. CDR3 nucleotides: TGCAGCGTTCCCTATCTACTTGGCTACACCTTC. Its protein is CSVPYLLGYTF.

The chain links TRBV28 to TRBJ1-5, with TRBD1 matching over 7 bases. The germline V gene has CDR1 MDHEN and CDR2 SYDVKM. Germline trimming cut 2 bases from V and 3 bases from J; bases unmatched to any gene: 1. The CDR3 contains 14 residues. CDR3 in amino acids: CASSLTGDNQPQHF. The DNA of the CDR3 is TGTGCCAGCAGTTTAACAGGGGACAATCAGCCCCAGCATTTT.

The V gene is TRBV30, the J gene TRBJ2-7, with TRBD1 matching 8 bases. V was pared by 3 bases and J by 7 bases, with 14 bases of the junction left unmatched. The germline V gene has CDR1 GTSNPN and CDR2 SVGIG (reference sequence). CDR3 size: 15 residues. This CDR3 is CAWRVGTGEAGEQYF. CDR3 nucleotides: TGTGCCTGGAGGGTAGGGACAGGCGAGGCGGGGGAGCAGTACTTC.

The rearrangement links TRBV9 to TRBJ2-1; 7 bases are a match to TRBD2. The germline gives CDR1 SGDLS, CDR2 YYNGEE. After removal of 4 bases from V and 7 bases from J, the junction contained 14 bases not matched to a gene. CDR3 size: 16 residues. The CDR3 DNA sequence: TGTGCCAGCAGCCCTAAGTTATGGGGGGGGAGGAATGAGCAGTTCTTC. This translates into CASSPKLWGGRNEQFF. Full variable domain (remainder filled in from reference TRBV9 and TRBJ2-1): DSGVTQTPKHLITATGQRVTLRCSPRSGDLSVYWYQQSLDQGLQFLIQYYNGEERAKGNILERFSAQQFPDLHSELNLSSLELGDSALYFCASSPKLWGGRNEQFFGPGTRLTVL.

This chain links TRBV27 with TRBJ2-2; 9 bases are a match to TRBD1. The CDR3 extends over 15 amino acids. V lost 8 bases to trimming and J lost 1 base; unmatched junction nucleotides: 5. In germline, CDR1 is MNHEY, CDR2 SMNVEV (reference sequence). The CDR3 DNA follows: TGTGCCAGCTCCTGGGGACAGGGGAACACCGGGGAGCTGTTTTTT. The encoded protein is CASSWGQGNTGELFF.

The chain has TRBV19 and TRBJ1-2; 7 bases are a match to TRBD1. There are 16 residues in the CDR3. Germline lookup yields CDR1 LNHDA and CDR2 SQIVND (reference sequence). The trim removed 5 bases at V and 4 bases at J, leaving 13 bases unmatched. The CDR3 here is CASSQGTDLTFYGYTF. DNA for the CDR3: TGTGCCAGTAGTCAAGGGACAGACCTCACCTTCTATGGCTACACCTTC.

This clone appeared a single time. The V call is TRBV11-3, the J call TRBJ2-1; 8 bases line up with TRBD2. The CDR3 length is 15 residues. CDR1 and CDR2 from the germline V gene are SGHNT and YENEEA. The junction had 7 bases not matched to a gene; V was cut back by 6 bases and J by 3 bases. The CDR3 spells CASSPREALYNEQFF. For the CDR3, the DNA is TGTGCCAGCAGTCCGCGGGAGGCCCTCTACAATGAGCAGTTCTTC.

This chain uses TRBV9 with TRBJ2-7, with D unclear. V lost 5 bases, J lost 6 bases, and 6 bases lay in between. Germline V lookup: CDR1 SGDLS, CDR2 YYNGEE. The CDR3 sequence is 10 residues long. The CDR3 here is CASRAGEQYF. The CDR3 bases are TGTGCCAGCAGAGCCGGCGAGCAGTACTTC.

The V call is TRBV20-1, the J call TRBJ1-4; D is unresolved. There are 10 residues in the CDR3. CDR1 is DFQATT and CDR2 is SNEGSKA in the germline V gene (reference sequence). The V gene lost 2 bases and the J gene lost 8 bases, with 3 bases spanning the gap. CDR3 bases: TGCAGTGCTAGACAGGAAAAACTGTTTTTT. As protein: CSARQEKLFF.

This sequence joins TRBV10-3 and TRBJ2-3, with 10 bases that match TRBD2. Trimming at V came to 6 bases and at J to 5 bases, leaving 5 bases not matched to a gene. The CDR3 is 14 amino acids. Germline V gene data show CDR1 as ENHRY and CDR2 as SYGVKD. The CDR3 is CAIRIAGGLDTQYF. The CDR3 DNA reads as TGTGCCATCAGAATAGCGGGGGGTCTAGATACGCAGTATTTT.